The clone carrying this T cell receptor (beta chain) came up once. Its antigen is as yet unknown. At one end, the junction sequence differs from germline, possibly due to a read error. These data originate in a study of CD8+CD57+ T cells in acquired aplastic anemia. CDR3 size: 15 residues. Germline V gene sequence: CDR1 ENHRY, CDR2 SYGVKD. General study results and limits: Patients and controls were not found to differ significantly in CD8+ Simpson's diversity.

CDR3 and TCR beta VDJ profiling relied on a genomic DNA template. TCRdb redid the calling of the reads with MiXCR, one entry per CDR3 protein. This table has about 420,000 distinct CDR3 sequences, 60% to 80% appearing once. Sequenced input: sorted CD4+, CD8+, or CD8+CD57+ T cells (not recorded which) from PBMCs. This chain uses TRBV10-3 with TRBJ1-2, with D unresolved. The TCR comes from a human donor in good health, serving as a control. CDR3 DNA sequence: TGTGCCATCAGTGAGTCCACGAAAAGCTATGCCGGCTACTCCTTC. This encodes CAISESTKSYAGYSF.